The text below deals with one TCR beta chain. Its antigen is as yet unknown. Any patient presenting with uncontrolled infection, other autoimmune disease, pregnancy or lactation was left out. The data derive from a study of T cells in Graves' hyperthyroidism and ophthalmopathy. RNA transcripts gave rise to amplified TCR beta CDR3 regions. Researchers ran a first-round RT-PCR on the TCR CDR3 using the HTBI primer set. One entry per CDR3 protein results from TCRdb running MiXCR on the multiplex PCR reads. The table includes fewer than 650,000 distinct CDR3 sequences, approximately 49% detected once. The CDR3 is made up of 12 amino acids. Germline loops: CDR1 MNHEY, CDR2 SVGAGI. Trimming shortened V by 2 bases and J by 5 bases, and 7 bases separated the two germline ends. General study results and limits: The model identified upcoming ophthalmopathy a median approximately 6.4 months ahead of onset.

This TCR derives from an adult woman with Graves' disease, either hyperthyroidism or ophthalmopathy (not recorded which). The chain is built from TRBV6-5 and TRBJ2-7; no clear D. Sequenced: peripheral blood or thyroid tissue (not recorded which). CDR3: CASSYGNDEQYF. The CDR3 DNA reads TGTGCCAGCAGTTACGGGAACGACGAGCAGTACTTC.